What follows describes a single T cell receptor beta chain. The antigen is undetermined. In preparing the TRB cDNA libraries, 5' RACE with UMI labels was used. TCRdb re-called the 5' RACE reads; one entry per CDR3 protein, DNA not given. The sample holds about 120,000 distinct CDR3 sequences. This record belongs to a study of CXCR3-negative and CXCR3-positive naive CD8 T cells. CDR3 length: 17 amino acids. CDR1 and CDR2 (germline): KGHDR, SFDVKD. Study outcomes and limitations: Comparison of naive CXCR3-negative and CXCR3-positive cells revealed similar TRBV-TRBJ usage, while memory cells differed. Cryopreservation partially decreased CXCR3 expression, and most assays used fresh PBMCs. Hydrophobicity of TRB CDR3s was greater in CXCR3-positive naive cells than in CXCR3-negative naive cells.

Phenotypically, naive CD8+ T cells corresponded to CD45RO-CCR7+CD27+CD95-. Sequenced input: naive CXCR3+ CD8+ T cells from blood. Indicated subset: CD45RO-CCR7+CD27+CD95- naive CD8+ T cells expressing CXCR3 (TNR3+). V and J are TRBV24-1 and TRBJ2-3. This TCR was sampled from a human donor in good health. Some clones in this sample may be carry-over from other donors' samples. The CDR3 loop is CATSDLYLAGGTDTQYF.